This passage covers 13 T cell receptor beta chains from one sample sequenced in a study of blood T cell repertoires in COVID-19. Repertoires were generated with immunoSEQ multiplex PCR, while TCRdb's copy carries only in-frame clones and drops some. This table holds more than 45,000 clones, around 85% found once. Sequenced sample: peripheral blood. Receptor source: a man between 35 and 55 years old with active COVID-19.

The chain joins TRBV29-1 to TRBJ2-7; D remains ambiguous. The germline V gene has CDR1 SQVTM and CDR2 ANQGSEA. With 0 bases removed from V and 3 bases from J, the gap between germline ends came to 9 bases. This CDR3 contains 13 residues. The CDR3 DNA reads as TGCAGCGTTGAAGATTTTCCCCGCTACGAGCAGTACTTC. Translation gives CSVEDFPRYEQYF.

The chain couples TRBV7-9 to TRBJ1-2; 7 positions match TRBD1. CDR3 size: 14 residues. The V and J ends lost 5 bases and 5 bases, in that order; junction bases with no gene match: 8. Germline CDR1 and CDR2: SEHNR and FQNEAQ (reference sequence). CDR3 in DNA: TGTGCCAGCAGCCCTAGGGGACAGTTATATGGCTACACCTTC. Its protein product is CASSPRGQLYGYTF.

The chain employs TRBV5-1 and TRBJ1-2, with D perhaps matching TRBD1 (6 bases). From germline, CDR1 is SGHRS and CDR2 YFSETQ. Trimming took off 2 bases at V and 2 bases at J, with 7 bases between the two ends. This CDR3 region has 13 residues. The CDR3 reads CASSFQGNYGYTF. CDR3 sequence (DNA): TGCGCCAGCAGCTTCCAGGGGAACTATGGCTACACCTTC.

The chain carries TRBV9 and TRBJ1-1; D is undetermined. The CDR3 loop spans 13 amino acids. V was pared by 4 bases and J by 11 bases, with 18 bases between. Germline assignment: CDR1 SGDLS and CDR2 YYNGEE. CDR3 DNA sequence: TGTGCCAGCAGCCCACTAGCGGACGACGCCGCTTTCTTT. Translated, it gives CASSPLADDAAFF. Looking up the rest from reference TRBV9 and TRBJ1-1 gives the full variable domain: DSGVTQTPKHLITATGQRVTLRCSPRSGDLSVYWYQQSLDQGLQFLIQYYNGEERAKGNILERFSAQQFPDLHSELNLSSLELGDSALYFCASSPLADDAAFFGQGTRLTVV.

This chain links TRBV6-6 with TRBJ1-1; possible D gene TRBD1, 6 bases. Trimming removed 0 bases at V and 1 base at J, with 9 bases between. CDR1 and CDR2 from the germline V gene are MNHNY and SVGAGI (reference sequence). The CDR3 consists of 15 residues. This CDR3 is CASSYSGRGNTEAFF. The CDR3 coding sequence is TGTGCCAGCAGTTACTCAGGCAGGGGGAACACTGAAGCTTTCTTT.

A few counts support this clone. The CDR3 DNA reads as TGTGCCTGGAGTAGCGGGACAGGGTTCTATGGCTACACCTTC. It is translated as CAWSSGTGFYGYTF. The chain carries TRBV30 and TRBJ1-2; TRBD1 aligns across 9 bases. The V gene's germline CDR1 is GTSNPN and CDR2 SVGIG (reference sequence). This CDR3 region has 14 residues. Unmatched junction bases numbered 5, after V lost 2 bases and J lost 4 bases.

Only one count was recorded for this clone. This chain uses TRBV6-5 with TRBJ2-3, with TRBD2 as a possible D gene (7 bases). The CDR3 consists of 15 residues. Trimming pared 2 bases from V and 9 bases from J, leaving 18 bases between. Germline loops: CDR1 MNHEY, CDR2 SVGAGI. CDR3 region: CASSYPERGGITQYF. As DNA, the CDR3 is TGTGCCAGCAGTTACCCCGAAAGGGGGGGCATAACGCAGTATTTT.

The chain combines TRBV13 with TRBJ2-7, with D maybe TRBD1 (7 bases). V lost 6 bases and J lost 2, with 14 bases in between. CDR3 length equals 14 residues. Per the germline V gene, CDR1 is PRHDT and CDR2 is FYEKMQ (reference sequence). CDR3 sequence: CASRRLGGPYEQYF. DNA of the CDR3: TGTGCCAGCAGACGACTAGGGGGCCCCTACGAGCAGTACTTC.

Here the CDR3 DNA reads TGTGCCAGCAGTTACTCACCTTTCGGCGGGCTAGGGATAAATACGCAGTATTTT. The encoded protein is CASSYSPFGGLGINTQYF. The V and J genes are TRBV6-2 or TRBV6-3 and TRBJ2-3; a possible D gene is TRBD2 (5 bases). Germline V gene data show CDR1 as MNHEY and CDR2 as SVGEGT. V lost 0 bases and J 7 bases, leaving 23 bases between the germline ends. CDR3 size: 18 residues.

The CDR3 loop is CASSLVSGTDTQYF. CDR3 nucleotides: TGTGCCAGCAGCCTAGTCTCCGGCACAGATACGCAGTATTTT. This rearrangement joins TRBV7-8 to TRBJ2-3, with D hard to call. In germline, CDR1 is SGHVS, CDR2 FQNEAQ. Trimming took 5 bases from V and 1 from J, leaving 10 bases between them. The CDR3 sequence is 14 residues long.

The genes are TRBV24-1 and TRBJ2-5; 8 nucleotides align to TRBD2. This CDR3 contains 16 residues. Germline CDR1 reads KGHDR; CDR2 reads SFDVKD. V was clipped by 2 bases and J by 4 bases; unmatched bases: 8. The CDR3 sequence is CATSDWSSGWGETQYF. In nucleotides, the CDR3 is TGTGCCACCAGTGATTGGTCTAGCGGGTGGGGAGAGACCCAGTACTTC.

The chain has TRBV28 and TRBJ2-5; 7 nucleotides match TRBD1. After removal of 5 bases from V and 5 bases from J, the junction contained 17 bases not matched to a gene. Germline-derived CDR1 and CDR2 are MDHEN and SYDVKM. This CDR3 is built from 17 residues. The CDR3 nucleotides read TGTGCCAGCAGTCTCATTCCCCTGAAGGGGACAGAGGAGACCCAGTACTTC. Translating it yields CASSLIPLKGTEETQYF.

The V gene is TRBV2, the J gene TRBJ1-1; 7 nucleotides match TRBD1. The CDR3 extends over 13 amino acids. Trimming took 4 bases from V and 4 from J; bases not matched to a gene: 3. Germline CDR1 and CDR2: SNHLY and FYNNEI. The DNA of the CDR3 is TGTGCCAGCAGTGGGCAGGGGGTCACTGAAGCTTTCTTT. This encodes CASSGQGVTEAFF.